A selection of T cell receptor beta chains follows, all from one sample in a study of OX40 agonist ivuxolimab in advanced cancers. Generated by immunoSEQ multiplex PCR, the TCRdb table keeps only in-frame clones and is missing some. The sample consists of more than 70,000 clones, about 90% of them appearing once. This specimen consisted of CD4+ or CD8+ T cells sorted from blood, obtained in a trial of the OX40 agonist ivuxolimab. The source of these receptors is an adult with an advanced solid tumor such as melanoma, head and neck, liver or kidney cancer. CDR3s include the opening cysteine and the closing phenylalanine or tryptophan. Fields, in order: CDR3 DNA, CDR3 protein, clone size, J gene, V gene, D gene. A D gene is named only where the DNA matches it firmly. Where a row states a size, it is once, few, many or the class of an expanded clone; other rows omit it.

TGTGCCAGCAGTTCTGGGGACTATGGCTACACCTTC,CASSSGDYGYTF,NA,TRBJ1-2,TRBV6-4,NA
TGTGCCAGCAGTTTAGGGGCGCTCGGGTACGAGCAGTACTTC,CASSLGALGYEQYF,NA,TRBJ2-7,TRBV28,NA
TGTGCCATCAGTGAGTCGACAAACGGCGATCAGCCCCAGCATTTT,CAISESTNGDQPQHF,NA,TRBJ1-5,TRBV10-3,NA
TGTGCCTGTTACAGGGGGCGAAATGAGCAGTTCTTC,CACYRGRNEQFF,NA,TRBJ2-1,TRBV30,TRBD1
TGTGCCAGCAGCTTACAGCCGAACACTGAAGCTTTCTTT,CASSLQPNTEAFF,NA,TRBJ1-1,TRBV14,NA
TGTGCCAGCACCCGACAAGGAGGACAGCCCCAGCATTTT,CASTRQGGQPQHF,NA,TRBJ1-5,TRBV6-6,NA
TGTGCCAGCAGCTTAGAAGTGATCGGAGAAAAACTGTTTTTT,CASSLEVIGEKLFF,NA,TRBJ1-4,TRBV7-9,NA
TGCGCCAGCAGCTTGGCAGCGGGAGGTGTAGAGACCCAGTACTTC,CASSLAAGGVETQYF,NA,TRBJ2-5,TRBV5-1,TRBD2
TGTGCCAGCAGCTTCCCCGGGGGGCAGATCCAAGAGACCCAGTACTTC,CASSFPGGQIQETQYF,NA,TRBJ2-5,TRBV11-2,NA
TGCGCCAGCAGCTTGCCGGGACAGGGCTACAATGAGCAGTTCTTC,CASSLPGQGYNEQFF,once,TRBJ2-1,TRBV5-1,TRBD1
TGTGCCAGCAGTTTCCTCCTGGGGCAGATTACGAGCACTGAAGCTTTCTTT,CASSFLLGQITSTEAFF,NA,TRBJ1-1,TRBV28,NA
TGTGCCATCAGTGCCAGCCCGGACAGAACCTACGAGCAGTACTTC,CAISASPDRTYEQYF,NA,TRBJ2-7,TRBV10-3,NA
TGTGCCAGCAGCTTAGAGGAGGAGTTC,CASSLEEEF,NA,TRBJ2-7,TRBV7-9,NA
TGTGCCAGCTCCGCCCAGGGCCTAGATCAGCCCCAGCATTTT,CASSAQGLDQPQHF,few,TRBJ1-5,TRBV2,NA
TGTGCCAGCAGCCCCCGTGGAACGGGACTAGCGGGCCCCACAGATACGCAGTATTTT,CASSPRGTGLAGPTDTQYF,NA,TRBJ2-3,TRBV11-2,TRBD2
TGTGCCAGCAGTTCAGGGTCGGGCCCTGGAAACACCATATATTTT,CASSSGSGPGNTIYF,NA,TRBJ1-3,TRBV27,NA
TGCGCCAGCAGCCAAGAAGCCAGGGGGTACGAGCAGTACTTC,CASSQEARGYEQYF,NA,TRBJ2-7,TRBV4-3,TRBD1
TGTGCCAGCAGTTTTGTCACGGCTAGCGGGAGAAGCTCCTACGAGCAGTACTTC,CASSFVTASGRSSYEQYF,NA,TRBJ2-7,TRBV28,TRBD2
TGCGCCAGCAGCTTGGTGTTAGCGGGAGGCAGGGATACGCAGTATTTT,CASSLVLAGGRDTQYF,NA,TRBJ2-3,TRBV5-1,TRBD2
TGTGCCAGCAGCTTAGAAGAGCTAGCGGGTGAGCAGTACTTC,CASSLEELAGEQYF,NA,TRBJ2-7,TRBV11-1,TRBD2
TGTGCCAGCAGTTTAGCACTAGCGGGAGGTGGTCAGTTCTTC,CASSLALAGGGQFF,NA,TRBJ2-1,TRBV28,TRBD2
TGTGCCAGCTCAGCGGGAGGGATGAGCACCGGGGAGCTGTTTTTT,CASSAGGMSTGELFF,NA,TRBJ2-2,TRBV9,TRBD2
TGTGCCAGCTCACCACCGGACAGCAACTCTGGAAACACCATATATTTT,CASSPPDSNSGNTIYF,NA,TRBJ1-3,TRBV18,NA
TGTGCCAGCAGCTCGGAGGCGAATAACTATGGCTACACCTTC,CASSSEANNYGYTF,NA,TRBJ1-2,TRBV7-8,NA
TGTGCCAGCAGCAAATGGGGACAGGGATACAATGAGCAGTTCTTC,CASSKWGQGYNEQFF,NA,TRBJ2-1,TRBV21-1,NA
TGTGCCAGCAGCTATGGGACCGCCACTAGGGAGGGGACCCAGTACTTC,CASSYGTATREGTQYF,NA,TRBJ2-5,TRBV5-4,TRBD2
TGTGCCAGCAGCAGTCTAGCGGGAGGGCCCTACGAGCAGTACTTC,CASSSLAGGPYEQYF,once,TRBJ2-7,TRBV11-2,TRBD2
TGTGCCAGCAGGGACAGGGACTCCTACGAGCAGTACTTC,CASRDRDSYEQYF,few,TRBJ2-7,TRBV5-6,TRBD1
TGCAGCACACGCCGGACTAGCGGGAGGGGTGGGTCCTACAATGAGCAGTTCTTC,CSTRRTSGRGGSYNEQFF,NA,TRBJ2-1,TRBV29-1,TRBD2
TGTGCCAGCAGCTTATCTAGCGGGGGAAGCAATGAGCAGTTCTTC,CASSLSSGGSNEQFF,NA,TRBJ2-1,TRBV7-2,TRBD2
TGTGCCAGCAGCCCACCCTTTCCTGAAGGGAACAATGAGCAGTTCTTC,CASSPPFPEGNNEQFF,NA,TRBJ2-1,TRBV11-2,NA
TGTGCCAGCAGCCAGGGACAGGGCTACGAGCAGTACTTC,CASSQGQGYEQYF,NA,TRBJ2-7,TRBV11-3,TRBD1
TGCAGCGTTGGACTAAGCGGGACTAGCTATAGCAAAAACATTCAGTACTTC,CSVGLSGTSYSKNIQYF,NA,TRBJ2-4,TRBV29-1,TRBD2
TGCGCCAGCAGCTGGCGGACTAGCGGGAGTGACGAGCAGTACTTC,CASSWRTSGSDEQYF,once,TRBJ2-7,TRBV5-1,TRBD2
TGTGCCAGCAGTTTTACCCACAGCTATGGCTACACCTTC,CASSFTHSYGYTF,NA,TRBJ1-2,TRBV28,NA
TGTGCCAGCAGGAAAAATGGACGGTACTATGGCTACACCTTC,CASRKNGRYYGYTF,NA,TRBJ1-2,TRBV28,NA
TGTGCCTGGAGGGGACAGGGGAGGACTGAAGCTTTCTTT,CAWRGQGRTEAFF,NA,TRBJ1-1,TRBV30,TRBD1